Listed below are T cell receptor beta chains from one sample, sequenced in a study of blood T cell repertoires in COVID-19. Assay: immunoSEQ multiplex PCR; the TCRdb copy retains only in-frame clones and omits some. Of about 59,000 clones in the sample, roughly nine tenths were seen once. Sequences were obtained from peripheral blood. The receptors were sampled from a human donor in a cohort sampled during active COVID-19. Both conserved end residues are part of each CDR3. Each record gives: D gene, V gene, clone size, CDR3 length, J gene, CDR3 DNA, CDR3 protein. The D gene is left open where the match is weak. Rows give clone size only sometimes, using once, few, many, or a class for an expanded clone.

>TRBD2|TRBV4-1|-|17|TRBJ2-7
TGCGCCAGCAGCCAAGGGGGGGGTGGGTCTCGCACCTACGAGCAGTACTTC
CASSQGGGGSRTYEQYF
>-|TRBV14|-|17|TRBJ1-2
TGTGCCAGCAGCCAAGAAGATAGGACTGGGTATGGCTATGGCTACACCTTC
CASSQEDRTGYGYGYTF
>-|TRBV5-1|few|15|TRBJ1-1
-
CASSFGSGMNTEAFF
>TRBD1|TRBV6-2/TRBV6-3|-|15|TRBJ2-2
TGTGCCAGCAGTAAGACAGGGATCGACACCGGGGAGCTGTTTTTT
CASSKTGIDTGELFF
>TRBD2|TRBV4-1|-|16|TRBJ2-7
TGCGCCAGCAGCCAAGATTTGCCCAGCGGGGGGGACGAGCAGTACTTC
CASSQDLPSGGDEQYF
>-|TRBV6-2/TRBV6-3|once|11|TRBJ1-4
TGTGCCAGCAGTAACAGTGAAAAACTGTTTTTT
CASSNSEKLFF
>-|TRBV15|-|13|TRBJ1-1
TGTGCCACCAGCAAGGGGGGGGACGTCGAAGCTTTCTTT
CATSKGGDVEAFF
>TRBD2|TRBV5-1|-|17|TRBJ2-5
TGCGCCAGCAGCTTTCTGGGACTAGCGGGAGGGGCGGAGACCCAGTACTTC
CASSFLGLAGGAETQYF
>TRBD1|TRBV6-5|-|14|TRBJ1-5
TGTGCCAGCCGGACAGGGGGCTTGGGTCAGCCCCAGCATTTT
CASRTGGLGQPQHF
>TRBD2|TRBV3-1/TRBV3-2|-|15|TRBJ2-1
TGTGCCAGCAGCCAAGGGGGACTAGGACGTAATGAGCAGTTCTTC
CASSQGGLGRNEQFF
>-|TRBV7-9|-|12|TRBJ1-2
TGTGCCAGCAGCTTTGCGGGGGTTGGCTACACCTTC
CASSFAGVGYTF
>TRBD2|TRBV6-5|-|15|TRBJ2-1
TGTGCCACCAACCTACTAGCGAACCTGTTCAATGAGCAGTTCTTC
CATNLLANLFNEQFF
>TRBD1|TRBV27|-|15|TRBJ2-1
TGTGCCAGCAAACCACAGGGGGCTAACTACAATGAGCAGTTCTTC
CASKPQGANYNEQFF
>-|TRBV27|-|15|TRBJ1-5
TGTGCCAGCAGTTTTACGGGACACCTCCTTCAGCCCCAGCATTTT
CASSFTGHLLQPQHF
>TRBD2|TRBV29-1|once|15|TRBJ2-5
TGCAGCGCCCGGACTAGCGGAGTGTACCAAGAGACCCAGTACTTC
CSARTSGVYQETQYF
>TRBD1|TRBV27|-|16|TRBJ2-7
TGTGCCAGCAGAGCGACAGGGAACAGGGGGCGCGACGAGCAGTACTTC
CASRATGNRGRDEQYF
>TRBD1|TRBV6-4|-|14|TRBJ2-7
TGTGCCAGCCCGTCCCGGGACAGGGCGTACGAGCAGTACTTC
CASPSRDRAYEQYF
>-|TRBV9|-|17|TRBJ1-4
TGTGCCAGCAGCGTAGACCCGGTCCGGAGGAAAAATGAAAAACTGTTTTTT
CASSVDPVRRKNEKLFF
>-|TRBV19|-|13|TRBJ1-5
TGTGCCATCGCGGGGACGGGGGAACAGCCCCAGCATTTT
CAIAGTGEQPQHF
>-|TRBV19|few|11|TRBJ1-6
TGTGCCAGTAGGACAGCAGGATATCTCCACTTT
CASRTAGYLHF
>TRBD1|TRBV6-5|-|14|TRBJ2-7
TGTGCCAGCAAGACCGGGACAGGGACTTACGAGCAGTACTTC
CASKTGTGTYEQYF
>-|TRBV6-5|-|14|TRBJ2-1
TGTGCCAGCAGCCAGGACAGAGCCTACAATGAGCAGTTCTTC
CASSQDRAYNEQFF
>-|TRBV5-4|-|12|TRBJ1-6
TGTGCCAGCAGCCTAGGCGGAGCACCCCTCCACTTT
CASSLGGAPLHF
>-|TRBV7-2|-|14|TRBJ2-7
TGTGCCAGCAGCTGGACGGGGAGCTCCTACGAGCAGTACTTC
CASSWTGSSYEQYF
>TRBD2|TRBV7-9|-|16|TRBJ2-1
TGTGCCAGCAGCACCCTGACTAGCGGGGAATACAATGAGCAGTTCTTC
CASSTLTSGEYNEQFF
>TRBD2|TRBV15|-|15|TRBJ2-3
TGTGCCACCAGTATAGCGGGATTCGGCACAGATACGCAGTATTTT
CATSIAGFGTDTQYF
>TRBD2|TRBV19|-|17|TRBJ2-3
TGTGCCAGTAGAATGGCGGCTAGCGGGGGGGCCGGAGATACGCAGTATTTT
CASRMAASGGAGDTQYF
>-|TRBV18|-|15|TRBJ1-1
TGTGCCAGCTCACCAGGTCCGTCGGTGAACACTGAAGCTTTCTTT
CASSPGPSVNTEAFF
>TRBD1|TRBV19|-|15|TRBJ1-1
TGTGCCAGTAGTATGACAGGGGGTTTCAGGACTGAAGCTTTCTTT
CASSMTGGFRTEAFF
>TRBD2|TRBV3-1/TRBV3-2|-|15|TRBJ2-7
TGTGCCAGCAGCCGTAGCGGGGGAGGTCCCTACGAGCAGTACTTC
CASSRSGGGPYEQYF
>TRBD1|TRBV13|once|15|TRBJ1-1
TGTGCCAGCAGCTTAGCGGGACAGATGAACACTGAAGCTTTCTTT
CASSLAGQMNTEAFF
>-|TRBV10-1|few|14|TRBJ1-4
TGCGCCACCCACATTGGTACAACTAATGAAAAACTGTTTTTT
CATHIGTTNEKLFF
>-|TRBV4-1|-|13|TRBJ2-1
TGCGCCAGCAGCCAAGTGACAGCAAATGAGCAGTTCTTC
CASSQVTANEQFF
>-|TRBV6-5|once|13|TRBJ1-2
TGTGCCAGCAGCCGAGGACGGGAGGGAGGCTACACCTTC
CASSRGREGGYTF
>TRBD1|TRBV9|-|17|TRBJ1-3
TGTGCCAGCAGCCCCCGGGACAGGGCGTCAGCTGGAAACACCATATATTTT
CASSPRDRASAGNTIYF
>TRBD1|TRBV19|-|14|TRBJ2-3
TGTGCCAGTAAGGACAGGGGGCCCACAGATACGCAGTATTTT
CASKDRGPTDTQYF
>-|TRBV11-2|-|12|TRBJ2-5
TGTGCCAGCAGCTTTACTGTGTCAACCCAGTACTTC
CASSFTVSTQYF
>TRBD1|TRBV29-1|-|13|TRBJ2-3
TGCAGCGTTGGGACAGGGCGTTTCGATACGCAGTATTTT
CSVGTGRFDTQYF
>TRBD1|TRBV5-8|-|13|TRBJ1-2
TGTGCCAGCAGACCCAGGGGGCTTGGTGGCTACACCTTC
CASRPRGLGGYTF
>-|TRBV7-2|-|16|TRBJ1-6
TGTGCCAGCAGCCGCCGCTCGGTGTTGGATAATTCACCCCTCCACTTT
CASSRRSVLDNSPLHF
>-|TRBV4-1|-|16|TRBJ1-4
TGCGCCAGCAGCCAAGAAGAAGGAGCAACTAATGAAAAACTGTTTTTT
CASSQEEGATNEKLFF
>-|TRBV19|-|14|TRBJ1-5
TGTGCTACGAGGAGGGGTATGATAAATCAGCCCCAGCATTTT
CATRRGMINQPQHF